These 24 T cell receptor beta chains share one sample of origin, sequenced in a study of T-cell reconstitution after alpha-beta-depleted transplantation in children. A TCRbeta library incorporating unique molecular identifiers was prepared. TCRdb called the PCR reads again in MiXCR, with one record for every CDR3 protein. The sample yields hundreds of thousands of distinct CDR3 sequences, approximately 11% seen once. The sequencing here drew on PBMCs, taken before TCRalphabeta/CD19-depleted stem cell transplant. The receptor set was obtained from a child less than two years old with acute myeloid leukemia, due to receive a stem cell transplant.

This clonotype came up many times. The chain links TRBV5-1 to TRBJ2-2; 9 nucleotides agree with TRBD2. Looked up from germline, CDR1 is SGHRS and CDR2 is YFSETQ. The CDR3 loop spans 19 amino acids. V trimming: 0 bases; J trimming: 2 bases; junction bases outside the gene matches: 11. In DNA, the CDR3 is TGCGCCAGCAGCTTGGTTGTGACTAGCGGATCTTTTAACACCGGGGAGCTGTTTTTT. It codes for CASSLVVTSGSFNTGELFF.

This clonotype has ten or more counts. The chain uses TRBV15 and TRBJ2-1, with a possible D match to TRBD2 (6 bases). The CDR3 is 17 residues long. Looked up from germline, CDR1 is LNHNV and CDR2 is YYDKDF (reference sequence). Trimming took off 4 bases at V and 4 bases at J, with 20 bases between the two ends. Here the CDR3 reads CATSILKTSREYNEQFF. The CDR3 coding sequence is TGTGCCACCAGCATACTTAAGACTAGTAGGGAGTACAATGAGCAGTTCTTC.

This clonotype occurred many times. This chain connects TRBV10-3 to TRBJ1-2; 11 nucleotides match TRBD1. The germline V gene encodes CDR1 ENHRY and CDR2 SYGVKD. With 2 bases clipped from V and 4 bases from J, the junction kept 3 bases outside the gene matches. The CDR3 consists of 15 residues. CDR3 sequence reads: CAISERTGGSYGYTF. The CDR3, as DNA: TGTGCCATCAGTGAGAGGACAGGGGGCAGCTATGGCTACACCTTC.

This rearrangement joins TRBV28 to TRBJ2-7, with D maybe TRBD1 (6 bases). CDR1 is MDHEN and CDR2 is SYDVKM in the germline V gene. V was clipped by 4 bases and J by 7 bases, with 23 bases between them. The CDR3 covers 16 residues. This CDR3 is CASSSIPGTSNDEQYF. CDR3 nucleotide sequence: TGTGCCAGCAGTTCGATCCCCGGGACATCGAACGATGAGCAGTACTTC.

This clonotype came up many times. The chain recombines TRBV29-1 with TRBJ1-2; D not resolved. The V gene lost 0 bases and the J gene lost 6 bases, with 17 bases spanning the gap. This CDR3 has 15 residues. Germline assignment: CDR1 SQVTM and CDR2 ANQGSEA. The CDR3 here is CSVEDQVDHGDGYTF. Here the CDR3 DNA reads TGCAGCGTTGAAGATCAGGTAGACCACGGCGATGGCTACACCTTC. Supplemented by reference TRBV29-1 and TRBJ1-2, the full variable domain reads SAVISQKPSRDICQRGTSLTIQCQVDSQVTMMFWYRQQPGQSLTLIATANQGSEATYESGFVIDKFPISRPNLTFSTLTVSNMSPEDSSIYLCSVEDQVDHGDGYTFGSGTRLTVV.

The sample holds a few counts of this clonotype. One end of the junction varies from germline; a read error may be responsible. The chain carries TRBV28 and TRBJ2-7, with 7 bases identical to TRBD1. CDR1 is MDHEN and CDR2 is SYDVKM in the germline V gene. This CDR3 region has 11 residues. CDR3 sequence (DNA): TGTGCCAGCAGTGGGACAGCCTGGGCCAACTTC. As protein: CASSGTAWANF.

There are many counts of this clonotype. The chain joins TRBV6-1 to TRBJ1-2; D remains ambiguous. V was cut by 3 bases and J by 4 bases, with 9 bases left in between. Germline-derived CDR1 and CDR2 are MNHNS and SASEGT. This CDR3 spans 13 amino acids. The CDR3 DNA reads as TGTGCCAGCAGTGAGATTTACAGCTATGGCTACACCTTC. Protein product: CASSEIYSYGYTF.

Comment on this clonotype: A much larger clonotype is one base distant, so this may be a read error. The chain employs TRBV5-1 and TRBJ2-3, with D perhaps TRBD1 (6 bases). The CDR3 has 14 amino acids. V was shortened by 6 bases and J by 7 bases, with 18 bases between the two germline ends. Germline V gene data show CDR1 as SGHRS and CDR2 as YFSETQ. In DNA form, the CDR3 reads TGCGCCAGCACCCTGGGGCTTACAGGGTATACGCAGTATTTT. Translated: CASTLGLTGYTQYF.

This clonotype has a count of ten or more. CDR3 amino acids: CASSLVNGNTIYF. The CDR3 nucleotides read TGTGCCAGCAGTTTAGTAAACGGAAACACCATATATTTT. This chain joins TRBV28 and TRBJ1-3; D gene ambiguous. The germline gives CDR1 MDHEN, CDR2 SYDVKM. Between the trimmed V and J ends, which lost 2 bases and 4 bases, there was a span of 6 bases. The CDR3 has 13 residues.

This clonotype was recorded many times. The J gene is TRBJ2-3, the V gene TRBV7-9; no firm D call. Germline CDR1 and CDR2: SEHNR and FQNEAQ (reference sequence). CDR3 size: 16 residues. V dropped 1 base and J dropped 8 bases, with 19 bases sitting between them. CDR3 DNA: TGTGCCAGCAGCTTAGGGCTTGGAGACCCTCGTTCTACGCAGTATTTT. It specifies CASSLGLGDPRSTQYF.

A word on this clonotype: With a much larger clone just one base away, this may be a read error. The conserved closing phenylalanine or tryptophan is absent in this CDR3, likely reflecting a read error. The chain combines TRBV9 with TRBJ2-1; 7 bases are a match to TRBD2. The length of the CDR3 is 14 residues. The junction had 6 bases not matched to a gene; V was cut back by 0 bases and J by 9 bases. CDR1 and CDR2 (germline): SGDLS, YYNGEE. This CDR3 reads CASSVALLAIEQFS. The CDR3 DNA sequence: TGTGCCAGCAGCGTAGCTTTACTAGCGATTGAGCAGTTCTCC.

There are many counts of this clonotype. J is TRBJ2-4 and V is TRBV19, with D possibly matching TRBD1 (6 bases). CDR3 length: 15 amino acids. The V gene's germline CDR1 is LNHDA and CDR2 SQIVND (reference sequence). Trimming cost V 2 bases and J 8 bases, with 16 bases left between them. Here the CDR3 DNA reads TGTGCCAGTAGTATACCGGGGACATCTGGATACATTCAGTACTTC. Its protein is CASSIPGTSGYIQYF.

This clonotype was picked up many times. V usage is TRBV5-4 and J usage is TRBJ2-3, with 16 bases matching TRBD2. Trimming at V came to 4 bases and at J to 4 bases, leaving 6 bases not matched to a gene. This CDR3 contains 17 residues. Germline-derived CDR1 and CDR2 are SGHNT and YYREEE (reference sequence). CDR3 protein: CASSGPGLAGGPDTQYF. For the CDR3, the DNA is TGTGCCAGCAGCGGCCCGGGACTAGCGGGAGGGCCAGATACGCAGTATTTT.

This clonotype was recorded many times. This rearrangement joins TRBV29-1 to TRBJ2-1, with D perhaps matching TRBD1 (5 bases). The CDR3 covers 12 residues. Trimming removed 5 bases at V and 8 bases at J, with 13 bases between. Per germline, CDR1 SQVTM and CDR2 ANQGSEA. CDR3 region: CSVTRGRDEQFF. CDR3 bases: TGCAGCGTTACCCGCGGCAGGGATGAGCAGTTCTTC.

This clonotype was detected ten times or more. The chain couples TRBV2 to TRBJ2-1, with TRBD2 identical over 13 bases. V gave up 11 bases and J gave up 6 bases; unmatched junction bases: 4. Germline values: CDR1 SNHLY, CDR2 FYNNEI. The CDR3 is 13 amino acids. CDR3 in DNA: TGTGCCTACGGACTAGCGGGAGCCAATGAGCAGTTCTTC. Translated, it gives CAYGLAGANEQFF.

The CDR3 nucleotides are TGTGCCATCAGTGAGACTGGGCCGGGACAGGGATTCTACGAGCAGTACTTC. Translated, it gives CAISETGPGQGFYEQYF. The chain recombines TRBV10-3 with TRBJ2-7; 9 bases map to TRBD1. The junction had 11 bases not matched to a gene; V was cut back by 2 bases and J by 3 bases. The germline CDR1 and CDR2 sequences are ENHRY and SYGVKD. The CDR3 totals 17 residues.

This clonotype was counted a single time. The chain combines TRBV19 with TRBJ2-1, with 10 bases that match TRBD2. Germline trimming cut 8 bases from V and 4 bases from J; bases unmatched to any gene: 8. Per the germline V gene, CDR1 is LNHDA and CDR2 is SQIVND (reference sequence). CDR3 length: 15 amino acids. CDR3 protein: CASATSGRGYNEQFF. CDR3 nucleotides: TGTGCCAGTGCGACTAGCGGGCGAGGGTACAATGAGCAGTTCTTC.

A few counts support this clonotype. The chain is built from TRBV3-1 and TRBJ1-1; 7 bases match TRBD1. CDR3 size: 14 residues. The ends lost 2 bases at V and 6 bases at J; junction bases unmatched: 6. Per germline, CDR1 LGHDT and CDR2 YNNKEL (reference sequence). CDR3 sequence: CASSQTGVGSEAFF. CDR3 sequence (DNA): TGTGCCAGCAGCCAAACAGGGGTTGGTTCTGAAGCTTTCTTT.

Many counts were recorded for this clonotype. The V and J genes are TRBV15 and TRBJ1-2; D might be TRBD1 (5 bases). Germline assignment: CDR1 LNHNV and CDR2 YYDKDF (reference sequence). Trimming pared 4 bases from V and 2 bases from J, leaving 8 bases between. The CDR3 is made up of 13 amino acids. The CDR3 bases are TGTGCCACCAGCACCCGGGACAACTATGGCTACACCTTC. It translates to CATSTRDNYGYTF.

In this sample, this clonotype turned up many times. V is TRBV25-1 and J is TRBJ2-2; 11 bases match TRBD2. This CDR3 has 17 amino acids. V lost 3 bases to trimming and J lost 2 bases; unmatched junction nucleotides: 5. Per the germline V gene, CDR1 is MGHDK and CDR2 is SYGVNS. CDR3 loop: CASSDSGLAVNTGELFF. CDR3 in DNA: TGTGCCAGCAGTGACTCGGGACTAGCGGTTAACACCGGGGAGCTGTTTTTT.

This clonotype turned up a few times. The chain employs TRBV11-2 and TRBJ2-3; 14 bases fit TRBD2. Germline-derived CDR1 and CDR2 are SGHAT and FQNNGV. V dropped 5 bases and J dropped 4; count of bases not matched to a gene: 8. The CDR3 totals 17 residues. The CDR3 loop reads CASSPRTSGRSSDTQYF. The CDR3 DNA is TGTGCCAGCAGCCCACGGACTAGCGGGAGGAGTTCAGATACGCAGTATTTT.

This clonotype was recorded many times. V and J are TRBV20-1 and TRBJ1-2; D uncertain. Germline V lookup: CDR1 DFQATT, CDR2 SNEGSKA (reference sequence). The V end lost 0 bases, the J end lost 0 bases, and 14 bases lay between the germline ends. This CDR3 contains 16 residues. The CDR3 nucleotides read TGCAGTGCTAGAGATTTAGAGCCGAGAGCTAACTATGGCTACACCTTC. This codes for CSARDLEPRANYGYTF.

This clonotype was detected many times. This rearrangement joins TRBV20-1 to TRBJ2-1; D is undetermined. This CDR3 has 12 residues. Trimming removed 1 base at V and 9 bases at J, with 10 bases between. CDR1 and CDR2 (germline): DFQATT, SNEGSKA (reference sequence). CDR3 protein: CSARGSVIEQFF. The CDR3 DNA reads as TGCAGTGCTAGAGGATCCGTAATTGAGCAGTTCTTC.

This clonotype was observed many times. CDR3 loop: CASSRSSGNTEAFF. DNA for the CDR3: TGTGCCAGCTCGCGTTCGAGTGGAAACACTGAAGCTTTCTTT. The V call is TRBV18, the J call TRBJ1-1; D ambiguous. The CDR3 extends over 14 amino acids. Trimming took off 6 bases at V and 2 bases at J, with 13 bases between the two ends. Looked up from germline, CDR1 is KGHSH and CDR2 is LQKENI.